This paragraph reports one TCR beta chain. TCRdb's table, derived via immunoSEQ multiplex PCR, lists solely in-frame clones and lacks some. The repertoire holds 1,500,000 or so clones, with 95% to 97% as singletons. These data belong to a study of shared clonotypes between healthy human individuals. Germline V lookup: CDR1 SGDLS, CDR2 YYNGEE. V was clipped by 4 bases and J by 1 base; unmatched bases: 5. The CDR3 has 15 residues. The TCR sequence derives from a man aged 25 to 45 in good health. The chain recombines TRBV9 with TRBJ2-3; TRBD2 aligns across 8 bases. Sequencing used naive CD4+ T cells sorted from blood. Specified subset: CD45RA+ positively selected. The CDR3 DNA sequence: TGTGCCAGCAGCATTCTAGCGGGCCGCACAGATACGCAGTATTTT. It translates to CASSILAGRTDTQYF.